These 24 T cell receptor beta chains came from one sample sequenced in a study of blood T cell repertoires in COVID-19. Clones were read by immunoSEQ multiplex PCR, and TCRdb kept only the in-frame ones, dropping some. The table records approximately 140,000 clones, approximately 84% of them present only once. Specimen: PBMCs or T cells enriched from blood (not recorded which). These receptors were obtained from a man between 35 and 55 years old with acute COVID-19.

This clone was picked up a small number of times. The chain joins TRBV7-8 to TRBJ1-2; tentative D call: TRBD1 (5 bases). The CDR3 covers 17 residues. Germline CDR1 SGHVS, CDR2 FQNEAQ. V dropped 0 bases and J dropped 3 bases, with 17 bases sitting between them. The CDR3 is CASSLAARGGFDYGYTF. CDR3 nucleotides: TGTGCCAGCAGCTTAGCGGCTCGGGGGGGTTTCGACTATGGCTACACCTTC.

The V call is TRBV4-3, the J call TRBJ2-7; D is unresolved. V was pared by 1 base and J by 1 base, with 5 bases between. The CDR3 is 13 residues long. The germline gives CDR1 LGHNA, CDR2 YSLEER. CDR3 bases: TGCGCCAGCAGCCAAGCGTCGTCCTACGAGCAGTACTTC. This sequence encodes CASSQASSYEQYF.

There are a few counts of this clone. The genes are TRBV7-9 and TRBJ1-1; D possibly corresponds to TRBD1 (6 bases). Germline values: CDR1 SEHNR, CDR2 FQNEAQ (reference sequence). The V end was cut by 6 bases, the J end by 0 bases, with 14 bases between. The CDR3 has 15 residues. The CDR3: CASRGQGRLNTEAFF. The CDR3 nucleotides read TGTGCCAGCAGGGGGCAGGGGAGACTGAACACTGAAGCTTTCTTT.

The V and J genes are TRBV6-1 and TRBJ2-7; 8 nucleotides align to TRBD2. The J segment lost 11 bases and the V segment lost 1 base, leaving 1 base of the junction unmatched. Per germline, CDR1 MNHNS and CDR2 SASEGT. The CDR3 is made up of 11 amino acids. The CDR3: CASSEDGREYF. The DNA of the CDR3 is TGTGCCAGCAGTGAAGACGGGAGGGAGTACTTC.

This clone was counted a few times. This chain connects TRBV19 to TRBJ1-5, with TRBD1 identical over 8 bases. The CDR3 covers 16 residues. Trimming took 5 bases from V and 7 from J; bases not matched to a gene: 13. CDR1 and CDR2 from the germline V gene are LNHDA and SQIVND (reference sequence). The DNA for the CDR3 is TGTGCCAGTAGTTCTAGCTTCAGGGGGCGCGGCCAGCCCCAGCATTTT. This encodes CASSSSFRGRGQPQHF.

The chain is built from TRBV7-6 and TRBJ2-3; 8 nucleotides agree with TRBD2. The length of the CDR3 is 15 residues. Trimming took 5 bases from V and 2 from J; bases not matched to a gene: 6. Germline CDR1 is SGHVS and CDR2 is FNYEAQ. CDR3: CASSPAGANTDTQYF. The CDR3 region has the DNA TGTGCCAGCAGCCCAGCGGGGGCAAACACAGATACGCAGTATTTT.

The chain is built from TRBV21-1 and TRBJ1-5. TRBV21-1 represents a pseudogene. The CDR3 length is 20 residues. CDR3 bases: TGTGCCAGCAGCAAAGTAGAAAGCGGGCAGCTAGGACTATTAAATCAGCCCCAGCATTTT. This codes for CASSKVESGQLGLLNQPQHF.

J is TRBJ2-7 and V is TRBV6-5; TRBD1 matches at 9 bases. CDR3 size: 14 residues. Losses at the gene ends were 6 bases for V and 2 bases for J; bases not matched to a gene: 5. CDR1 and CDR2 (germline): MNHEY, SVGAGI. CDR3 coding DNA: TGTGCCAGCAGGGAGGACAGGGGAACCTACGAGCAGTACTTC. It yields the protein CASREDRGTYEQYF.

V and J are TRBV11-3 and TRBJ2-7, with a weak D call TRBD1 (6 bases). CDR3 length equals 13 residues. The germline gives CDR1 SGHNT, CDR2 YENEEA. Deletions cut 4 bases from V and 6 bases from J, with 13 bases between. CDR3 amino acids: CASSSDRQGEQYF. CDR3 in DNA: TGTGCCAGCAGCTCCGACAGGCAGGGCGAGCAGTACTTC. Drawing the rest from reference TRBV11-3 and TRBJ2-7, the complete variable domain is EAGVVQSPRYKIIEKKQPVAFWCNPISGHNTLYWYLQNLGQGPELLIRYENEEAVDDSQLPKDRFSAERLKGVDSTLKIQPAELGDSAVYLCASSSDRQGEQYFGPGTRLTVT.

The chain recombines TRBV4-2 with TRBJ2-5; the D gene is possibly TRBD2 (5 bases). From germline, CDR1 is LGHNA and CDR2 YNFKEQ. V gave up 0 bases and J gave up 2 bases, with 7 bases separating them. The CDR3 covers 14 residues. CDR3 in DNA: TGTGCCAGCAGCCAAGATCCGGGGCAAGAGACCCAGTACTTC. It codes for CASSQDPGQETQYF.

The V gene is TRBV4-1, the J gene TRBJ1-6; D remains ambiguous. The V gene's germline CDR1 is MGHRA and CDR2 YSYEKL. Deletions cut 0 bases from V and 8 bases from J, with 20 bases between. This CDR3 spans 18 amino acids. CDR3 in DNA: TGCGCCAGCAGCCAAGATCTCGGAGGACTGGAGGTGGATTCACCCCTCCACTTT. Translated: CASSQDLGGLEVDSPLHF.

The CDR3 loop is CASSPDRVSGYTF. CDR3 coding DNA: TGCGCCAGCAGTCCGGACAGGGTGAGCGGCTACACCTTC. The chain employs TRBV10-1 and TRBJ1-2; 8 nucleotides match TRBD1. The CDR3 is made up of 13 amino acids. Trimming took 5 bases from V and 8 from J; bases not matched to a gene: 7. Germline V CDR1 and CDR2: WNHNN, SYGVQD (reference sequence).

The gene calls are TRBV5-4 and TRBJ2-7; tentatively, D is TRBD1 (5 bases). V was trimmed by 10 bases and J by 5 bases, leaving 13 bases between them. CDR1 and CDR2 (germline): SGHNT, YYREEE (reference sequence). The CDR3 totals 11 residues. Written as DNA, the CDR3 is TGTGCCTTTCAGGGTTGGAACGAGCAGTACTTC. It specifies CAFQGWNEQYF.

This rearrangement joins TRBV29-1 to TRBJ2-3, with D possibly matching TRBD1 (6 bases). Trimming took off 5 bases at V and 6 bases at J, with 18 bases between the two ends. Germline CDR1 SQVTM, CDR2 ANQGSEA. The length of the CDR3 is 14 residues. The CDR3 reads CSVQVPRGADTQYF. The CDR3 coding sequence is TGCAGCGTTCAGGTTCCCAGGGGAGCTGATACGCAGTATTTT.

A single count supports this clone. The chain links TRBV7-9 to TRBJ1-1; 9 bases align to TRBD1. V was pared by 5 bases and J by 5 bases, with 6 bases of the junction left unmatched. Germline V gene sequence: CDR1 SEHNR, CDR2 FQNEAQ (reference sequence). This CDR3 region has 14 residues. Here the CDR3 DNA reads TGTGCCAGCAGCCCCGGACAGGGGAGGACTGAAGCTTTCTTT. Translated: CASSPGQGRTEAFF.

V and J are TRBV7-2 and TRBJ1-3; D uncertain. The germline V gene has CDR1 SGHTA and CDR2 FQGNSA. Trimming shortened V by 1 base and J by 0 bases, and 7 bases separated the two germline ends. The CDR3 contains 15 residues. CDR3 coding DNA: TGTGCCAGCAGCTTAGTTCCAGACTCTGGAAACACCATATATTTT. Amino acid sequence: CASSLVPDSGNTIYF. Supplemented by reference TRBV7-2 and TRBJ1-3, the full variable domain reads GAGVSQSPSNKVTEKGKDVELRCDPISGHTALYWYRQSLGQGLEFLIYFQGNSAPDKSGLPSDRFSAERTGGSVSTLTIQRTQQEDSAVYLCASSLVPDSGNTIYFGEGSWLTVV.

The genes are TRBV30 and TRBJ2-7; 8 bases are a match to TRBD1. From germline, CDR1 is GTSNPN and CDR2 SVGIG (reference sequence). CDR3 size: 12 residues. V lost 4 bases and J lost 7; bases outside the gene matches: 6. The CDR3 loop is CAWKGTGGEQYF. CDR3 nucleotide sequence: TGTGCCTGGAAGGGGACAGGAGGTGAGCAGTACTTC.

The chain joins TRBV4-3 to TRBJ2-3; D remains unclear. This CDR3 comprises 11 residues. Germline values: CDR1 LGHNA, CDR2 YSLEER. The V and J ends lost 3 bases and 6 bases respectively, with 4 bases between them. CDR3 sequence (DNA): TGCGCCAGCAGCCACGAGGATACGCAGTATTTT. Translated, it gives CASSHEDTQYF.

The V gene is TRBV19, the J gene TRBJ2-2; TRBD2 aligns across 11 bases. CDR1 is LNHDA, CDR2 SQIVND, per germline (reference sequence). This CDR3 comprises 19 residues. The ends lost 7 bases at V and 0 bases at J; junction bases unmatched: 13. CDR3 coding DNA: TGTGCCAGTACCATTAATCCCGGGACTAGCGGAGCGAACACCGGGGAGCTGTTTTTT. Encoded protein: CASTINPGTSGANTGELFF.

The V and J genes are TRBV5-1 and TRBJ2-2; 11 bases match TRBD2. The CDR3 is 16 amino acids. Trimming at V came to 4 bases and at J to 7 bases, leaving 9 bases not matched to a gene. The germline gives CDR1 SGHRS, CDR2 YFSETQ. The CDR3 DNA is TGCGCCAGCAGCAGTACTAGCGGGAGTATGATCGGGGAGCTGTTTTTT. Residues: CASSSTSGSMIGELFF.

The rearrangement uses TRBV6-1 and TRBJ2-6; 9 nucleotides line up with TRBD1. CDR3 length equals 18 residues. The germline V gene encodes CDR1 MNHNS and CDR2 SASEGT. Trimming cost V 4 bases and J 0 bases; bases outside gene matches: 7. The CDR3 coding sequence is TGTGCCAGCAGTGCCGGACAGGGGTACCCCTCTGGGGCCAACGTCCTGACTTTC. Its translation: CASSAGQGYPSGANVLTF.

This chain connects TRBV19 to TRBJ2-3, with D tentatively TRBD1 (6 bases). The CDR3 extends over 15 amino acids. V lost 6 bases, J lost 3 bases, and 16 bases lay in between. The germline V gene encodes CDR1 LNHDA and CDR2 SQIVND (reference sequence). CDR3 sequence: CASSQDGQPTDTQYF. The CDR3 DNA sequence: TGTGCCAGTAGCCAGGACGGACAGCCGACAGATACGCAGTATTTT. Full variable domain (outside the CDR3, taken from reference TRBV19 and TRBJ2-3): DGGITQSPKYLFRKEGQNVTLSCEQNLNHDAMYWYRQDPGQGLRLIYYSQIVNDFQKGDIAEGYSVSREKKESFPLTVTSAQKNPTAFYLCASSQDGQPTDTQYFGPGTRLTVL.

The chain's CDR3 is CASSYTSGSGGELFF. The CDR3, as DNA: TGTGCCAGCAGTTACACTAGCGGGAGTGGCGGGGAGCTGTTTTTT. V and J are TRBV6-6 and TRBJ2-2; TRBD2 matches at 11 bases. Germline CDR1 reads MNHNY; CDR2 reads SVGAGI (reference sequence). The CDR3 length is 15 residues. The V segment lost 2 bases and the J segment 7 bases; nucleotides outside the gene matches: 3.

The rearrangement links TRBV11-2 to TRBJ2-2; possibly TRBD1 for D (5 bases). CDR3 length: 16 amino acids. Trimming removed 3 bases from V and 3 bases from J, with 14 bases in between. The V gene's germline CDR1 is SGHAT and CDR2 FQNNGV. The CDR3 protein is CASSLYPRADTGELFF. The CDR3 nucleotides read TGTGCCAGCAGCTTGTATCCCAGGGCCGACACCGGGGAGCTGTTTTTT. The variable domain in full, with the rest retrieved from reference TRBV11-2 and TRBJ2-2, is EAGVAQSPRYKIIEKRQSVAFWCNPISGHATLYWYQQILGQGPKLLIQFQNNGVVDDSQLPKDRFSAERLKGVDSTLKIQPAKLEDSAVYLCASSLYPRADTGELFFGEGSRLTVL.